This TCR beta chain was sequenced in a study of T-cell reconstitution after alpha-beta-depleted transplantation in children. Preparation of the TCRbeta library used unique molecular identifiers. MiXCR was run by TCRdb on the PCR reads, yielding one entry per CDR3 protein. The data contain around 71,000 distinct CDR3 sequences, 5.5% to 7.5% of them seen just once; the ten biggest clones take up 2.5%. This CDR3 contains 12 residues. V shed 2 bases, J shed 6 bases, and the junction held 1 base outside the gene matches. The germline gives CDR1 LNHNV, CDR2 YYDKDF (reference sequence). This clonotype was recorded many times.

The chain has TRBV15 and TRBJ2-7, with 7 bases matching TRBD1. The source material was PBMCs from the stem cell graft donor, sampled from the stem cell graft. This clonotype was obtained from a human donor who donated a stem cell graft to a child with acute lymphoblastic leukemia. CDR3 amino acids: CATSRRTGEQYF. The CDR3 DNA follows: TGTGCCACCAGCAGAAGGACAGGCGAGCAGTACTTC.